The 26 T cell receptor beta chains reported below all come from one sample, sequenced in a study of CD8+CD57+ T cells in acquired aplastic anemia (dated by TCRdb to 2017 to 2018). Sequencing took place on an Illumina HiSeq 2000. TCR beta VDJ combination and CDR3 sequence profiling used genomic DNA as the template. TCRdb trimmed public reads at Q25 via fastp, called clones via MiXCR and kept in-frame beta chains. Records with the same CDR3 protein are collapsed into one entry carrying the most frequent genes and DNA. Across this sample there are about 180,000 distinct CDR3 sequences, with almost 50% seen only once. The ten largest clones capture approximately 13% of the sample. Flow cytometry had shown CD8+CD57+ cell expansion in the patients selected for sequencing. Sequences were obtained from sorted CD4+, CD8+, or CD8+CD57+ T cells (not recorded which) from PBMCs. The receptors stem from a human donor with aplastic anemia.

This clonotype was counted only a few times. The V call is TRBV2, the J call TRBJ1-4; possible D gene TRBD1, 6 bases. The germline gives CDR1 SNHLY, CDR2 FYNNEI. The CDR3 is 14 residues long. V was cut by 8 bases and J by 7 bases, with 17 bases left in between. In DNA, the CDR3 is TGTGCCAGCGGGGGGGGCGAAGGTATTGAAAAACTGTTTTTT. Translating it yields CASGGGEGIEKLFF.

Many counts were recorded for this clonotype. J is TRBJ1-2 and V is TRBV14; D gene ambiguous. CDR1 and CDR2 from the germline V gene are SGHDN and FVKESK. The CDR3 has 16 amino acids. V was clipped by 4 bases and J by 3 bases, with 18 bases between them. This CDR3 is CASSPPLGKPDYGYTF. The DNA of the CDR3 is TGTGCCAGCAGCCCACCGCTGGGAAAACCGGACTATGGCTACACCTTC.

In its sample, this clonotype was seen a few times. This sequence may be a read error, since a much larger clone differs from it by one base. The J gene is TRBJ1-1, the V gene TRBV11-1; 10 bases align to TRBD1. V lost 1 base and J lost 4; bases outside the gene matches: 9. This CDR3 is built from 17 residues. CDR1 is SGHAT, CDR2 FQDESV, per germline (reference sequence). The DNA of the CDR3 is TGTGCCAGCAGCTTAGGACAGGGGGCAGGTAGGAGCACTGAAGCTTTCTTT. Translating gives CASSLGQGAGRSTEAFF.

V and J are TRBV7-2 and TRBJ2-5, with TRBD2 as a possible D gene (7 bases). This CDR3 is built from 13 residues. Per the germline V gene, CDR1 is SGHTA and CDR2 is FQGNSA. Deletions cut 4 bases from V and 10 bases from J, with 16 bases between. The CDR3 loop reads CASSSIGGANQYF. As DNA, the CDR3 is TGTGCCAGCAGCTCAATAGGGGGGGCGAACCAGTACTTC. The full variable domain, in which reference TRBV7-2 and TRBJ2-5 provide the parts outside the CDR3, is GAGVSQSPSNKVTEKGKDVELRCDPISGHTALYWYRQSLGQGLEFLIYFQGNSAPDKSGLPSDRFSAERTGGSVSTLTIQRTQQEDSAVYLCASSSIGGANQYFGPGTRLLVL.

This chain links TRBV7-8 with TRBJ2-2; D ambiguous. The CDR3 has 15 residues. V lost 2 bases to trimming and J lost 5 bases, with 12 bases between them. Germline CDR1 reads SGHVS; CDR2 reads FQNEAQ. CDR3 nucleotides: TGTGCCAGCAGCTTAACCGAAATGGGGACCGGGGAGCTGTTTTTT. The encoded protein is CASSLTEMGTGELFF.

V and J are TRBV7-9 and TRBJ1-1; D ambiguous. The length of the CDR3 is 13 residues. Per germline, CDR1 SEHNR and CDR2 FQNEAQ (reference sequence). V lost 4 bases and J 1 base, leaving 7 bases between the germline ends. CDR3 sequence reads: CASSSDQNTEAFF. For the CDR3, the DNA is TGTGCCAGCAGCTCCGACCAGAACACTGAAGCTTTCTTT.

This clonotype was counted at least ten times. The V call is TRBV20-1, the J call TRBJ2-5; TRBD2 matches 12 bases. The CDR3 covers 17 residues. V shed 0 bases and J 5 bases; nucleotides not matched to a gene: 10. Germline CDR1 is DFQATT and CDR2 is SNEGSKA (reference sequence). The CDR3 is CSARDGLAGGAYETQYF. In DNA, the CDR3 is TGCAGTGCTAGAGATGGTCTAGCGGGGGGGGCGTATGAGACCCAGTACTTC.

V gene TRBV2 combines with J gene TRBJ2-7, with 10 bases matching TRBD2. The CDR3 runs 17 residues. V shed 6 bases, J shed 0 bases, and the junction held 11 bases outside the gene matches. Germline CDR1 is SNHLY and CDR2 is FYNNEI. The DNA for the CDR3 is TGTGCCAGCAGCCTCCTAGCGGGAGAGGTTTACTCCTACGAGCAGTACTTC. Protein: CASSLLAGEVYSYEQYF.

This clonotype was counted at least ten times. The chain uses TRBV24-1 and TRBJ2-3, with TRBD2 identical over 12 bases. J lost 2 bases, V lost 4 bases, and 6 bases had no gene match. Germline V gives CDR1 KGHDR, CDR2 SFDVKD. This CDR3 comprises 17 residues. The CDR3 is CATSEYTSGGSTDTQYF. The CDR3 nucleotides are TGTGCCACCAGTGAATATACTAGCGGGGGGTCCACAGATACGCAGTATTTT.

The chain recombines TRBV20-1 with TRBJ2-7; 9 positions agree with TRBD1. This CDR3 has 14 amino acids. Germline CDR1 is DFQATT and CDR2 is SNEGSKA (reference sequence). V dropped 6 bases and J dropped 6; count of bases not matched to a gene: 12. This chain's CDR3 is CSAPPGQGGLEQYF. The CDR3 coding sequence is TGCAGTGCGCCGCCGGGACAGGGAGGCCTCGAGCAGTACTTC.

This clonotype was observed at least ten times. The gene calls are TRBV5-1 and TRBJ2-1, with D perhaps TRBD2 (5 bases). Germline values: CDR1 SGHRS, CDR2 YFSETQ. The CDR3 sequence is 15 residues long. The ends were cut back, 4 bases at V and 5 bases at J, with 16 bases in the middle. The CDR3 sequence is CASSQRVRADNEQFF. In DNA form, the CDR3 reads TGCGCCAGCAGCCAACGAGTGAGGGCTGACAATGAGCAGTTCTTC.

The chain links TRBV5-1 to TRBJ2-2; 10 nucleotides align to TRBD1. J lost 8 bases, V lost 5 bases, and 3 bases had no gene match. The CDR3 extends over 13 amino acids. The V gene's germline CDR1 is SGHRS and CDR2 YFSETQ. The CDR3 protein is CASRGQGKGELFF. Written as DNA, the CDR3 is TGCGCCAGCAGGGGACAGGGGAAGGGGGAGCTGTTTTTT.

This clonotype has only a few counts. The chain combines TRBV3-1 with TRBJ2-3, with D possibly being TRBD1 or TRBD2 (5 bases each). The CDR3 runs 13 residues. CDR1 is LGHDT, CDR2 YNNKEL, per germline (reference sequence). Trimming removed 1 base from V and 5 bases from J, with 7 bases in between. CDR3 nucleotide sequence: TGTGCCAGCAGCCAAGTTGGGGGAGATACGCAGTATTTT. As protein: CASSQVGGDTQYF.

V usage is TRBV20-1 and J usage is TRBJ1-4; D is perhaps TRBD1 (5 bases). Trimming took 3 bases from V and 8 from J, leaving 7 bases between them. Germline CDR1 DFQATT, CDR2 SNEGSKA (reference sequence). The CDR3 is made up of 11 amino acids. The CDR3 here is CSASQGEKLFF. The CDR3 DNA sequence: TGCAGTGCTAGTCAGGGCGAAAAACTGTTTTTT.

A few counts support this clonotype. This chain uses TRBV7-6 with TRBJ2-5; no reliable D call. The length of the CDR3 is 13 residues. Looked up from germline, CDR1 is SGHVS and CDR2 is FNYEAQ. Trimming cost V 7 bases and J 5 bases, with 14 bases left between them. The CDR3 loop reads CASTFYEGETQYF. Written as DNA, the CDR3 is TGTGCCAGCACTTTTTACGAAGGGGAGACCCAGTACTTC.

The chain combines TRBV25-1 with TRBJ2-3; tentative D call: TRBD1 (6 bases). The V gene lost 4 bases and the J gene lost 1 base, with 15 bases spanning the gap. This CDR3 contains 16 residues. Per germline, CDR1 MGHDK and CDR2 SYGVNS. Here the CDR3 DNA reads TGTGCCAGCAGTGCTAGATACACAGGGCGCACAGATACGCAGTATTTT. Translating gives CASSARYTGRTDTQYF.

V and J are TRBV5-1 and TRBJ2-2; D unclear. This CDR3 comprises 15 residues. Trimming removed 2 bases at V and 0 bases at J, with 8 bases between. In germline, CDR1 is SGHRS, CDR2 YFSETQ. The DNA for the CDR3 is TGCGCCAGCAGCTTTAGAAGAACGAACACCGGGGAGCTGTTTTTT. Protein product: CASSFRRTNTGELFF.

CDR3 nucleotide sequence: TGTGCCAGCAGGGAGGGGGCCAACGTCCTGACTTTC. Its protein is CASREGANVLTF. The V gene is TRBV2, the J gene TRBJ2-6; D uncertain. CDR1 and CDR2 from the germline V gene are SNHLY and FYNNEI. Trimming shortened V by 6 bases and J by 4 bases, and 4 bases separated the two germline ends. There are 12 residues in the CDR3.

This clonotype has only a few counts. This chain links TRBV9 with TRBJ2-1; D not certain. Trimming stripped 3 bases from V and 11 bases from J, with 0 bases between. Germline CDR1 is SGDLS and CDR2 is YYNGEE. The CDR3 loop spans 8 amino acids. Here the CDR3 DNA reads TGTGCCAGCAGCGAGCAGTTCTTC. This sequence encodes CASSEQFF.

Ten or more counts support this clonotype. The rearrangement joins TRBV5-4 to TRBJ1-2; no reliable D call. V was cut by 4 bases and J by 4 bases, with 14 bases left in between. Per the germline V gene, CDR1 is SGHNT and CDR2 is YYREEE (reference sequence). This CDR3 comprises 14 residues. The chain's CDR3 is CASSVPEMGYGYTF. The CDR3 DNA reads as TGTGCCAGCAGCGTACCGGAAATGGGCTATGGCTACACCTTC.

Comments on this clonotype: This clone may be a read error of a much larger clone one base away. V gene TRBV11-3 combines with J gene TRBJ2-5; TRBD2 agrees at 8 bases. CDR3 length equals 14 residues. Germline-derived CDR1 and CDR2 are SGHNT and YENEEA. CDR3 bases: TGTACCAGCAGCCGAAGCGGGGGCGGGATGACCCAGTACTTC. It is translated as CTSSRSGGGMTQYF.

CDR3: CASMYSDDTQYF. Here the CDR3 DNA reads TGCGCCAGCATGTACTCAGATGATACGCAGTATTTT. The genes are TRBV5-1 and TRBJ2-3; D uncertain. Deletions cut 6 bases from V and 6 bases from J, with 11 bases between. Per the germline V gene, CDR1 is SGHRS and CDR2 is YFSETQ. CDR3 size: 12 residues.

This clonotype was found many times. The V call is TRBV7-3, the J call TRBJ2-1; TRBD1 is a possible D gene (6 bases). Germline-derived CDR1 and CDR2 are SGHTA and FQGTGA. The CDR3 consists of 12 residues. Trimming removed 4 bases at V and 7 bases at J, with 8 bases between. For the CDR3, the DNA is TGTGCCAGCAGCTCCCAGGGGAATGAGCAGTTCTTC. Protein sequence: CASSSQGNEQFF. Looking up the rest from reference TRBV7-3 and TRBJ2-1 gives the full variable domain: GAGVSQTPSNKVTEKGKYVELRCDPISGHTALYWYRQSLGQGPEFLIYFQGTGAADDSGLPNDRFFAVRPEGSVSTLKIQRTERGDSAVYLCASSSQGNEQFFGPGTRLTVL.

This clonotype has at least ten counts. The rearrangement links TRBV9 to TRBJ2-2; TRBD2 is a possible D gene (6 bases). CDR3 length: 18 residues. The germline CDR1 and CDR2 sequences are SGDLS and YYNGEE. The germline V and J ends were trimmed by 3 bases and 0 bases, with 18 bases remaining between them. The CDR3 sequence: CASSAPVWGDANTGELFF. CDR3 bases: TGTGCCAGCAGCGCTCCAGTATGGGGGGACGCGAACACCGGGGAGCTGTTTTTT.

The chain combines TRBV9 with TRBJ2-7; D might be TRBD1 (5 bases). V was clipped by 4 bases and J by 0 bases, with 14 bases between them. Germline V gene lookup returns CDR1 SGDLS and CDR2 YYNGEE. The CDR3 runs 15 residues. CDR3 loop: CASSPGLGFSYEQYF. The CDR3 DNA follows: TGTGCCAGCAGCCCAGGGTTAGGGTTCTCCTACGAGCAGTACTTC.

V usage is TRBV5-1 and J usage is TRBJ1-6, with a possible D match to TRBD1 (5 bases). The CDR3 spans 16 residues. Germline CDR1 is SGHRS and CDR2 is YFSETQ. V lost 4 bases, J lost 11 bases, and 22 bases lay in between. CDR3 in amino acids: CASSNIRDGELAPLHF. The CDR3 region has the DNA TGCGCCAGCAGCAACATACGGGACGGAGAGTTGGCACCCCTCCACTTT.